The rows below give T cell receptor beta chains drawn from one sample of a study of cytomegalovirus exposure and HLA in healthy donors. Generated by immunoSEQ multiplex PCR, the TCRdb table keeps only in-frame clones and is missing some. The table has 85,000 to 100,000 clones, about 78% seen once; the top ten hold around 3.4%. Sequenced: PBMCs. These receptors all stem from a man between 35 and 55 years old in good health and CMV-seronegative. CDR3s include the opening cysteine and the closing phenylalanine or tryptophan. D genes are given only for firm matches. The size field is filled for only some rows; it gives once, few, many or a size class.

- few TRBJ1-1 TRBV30 TGTGCCCTACAAAGGGGTGACACTGAAGCTTTCTTT CALQRGDTEAFF
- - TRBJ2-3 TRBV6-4 TGTGCCAGCAGTGCGTCGGGAGAGGCAGATACGCAGTATTTT CASSASGEADTQYF
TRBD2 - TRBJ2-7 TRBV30 TGTGCCTGGAGTCCTACTAGCGGGAAAGGGTACGAGCAGTACTTC CAWSPTSGKGYEQYF
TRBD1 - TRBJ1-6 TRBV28 TGTGCCAGCAGTTTATCCAGGGGGCATAGGGGTTCACCCCTCCACTTT CASSLSRGHRGSPLHF
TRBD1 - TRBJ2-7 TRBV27 TGTGCCAGCAGTCCCCTGACAGGGGTTAACGAGCAGTACTTC CASSPLTGVNEQYF
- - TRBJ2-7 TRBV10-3 TGTGCCATCAGTGCACCGGACAGTACAACCTACGAGCAGTACTTC CAISAPDSTTYEQYF
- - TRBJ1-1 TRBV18 TGTGCCAGCTCATTCGAGGTGAACACTGAAGCTTTCTTT CASSFEVNTEAFF
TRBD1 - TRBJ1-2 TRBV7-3 TGTGCCAGCAGCCCCGGACAGGGAATCCCTTGCGGCTACACCTTC CASSPGQGIPCGYTF
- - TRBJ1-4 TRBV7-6 TGTGCCAGCAGCTCTGAGCTCCGAATAAGACTGTTTTTT CASSSELRIRLFF
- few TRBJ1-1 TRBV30 TGTGCCTGGAGGGGAAAGGGGGGGGGATTTACTGAAGCTTTCTTT CAWRGKGGGFTEAFF
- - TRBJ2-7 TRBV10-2 TGCGCCAGCAGTGAGACGCGAGACGAGCAGTACTTC CASSETRDEQYF
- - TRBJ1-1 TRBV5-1 TGCGCCAGCAGCTTGTTTAGGGCCCCAGGGGCTTCTTTAGGATCCACTGAAGCTTTCTTT CASSLFRAPGASLGSTEAFF
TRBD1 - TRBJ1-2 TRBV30 TGTGCCTCTCCCACCGACAGGGGCTATGGCTACACCTTC CASPTDRGYGYTF
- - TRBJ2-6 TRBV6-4 TGTGCCAGCAGTGAAGACAGTAAGAACTCTGGGGCCAACGTCCTGACTTTC CASSEDSKNSGANVLTF
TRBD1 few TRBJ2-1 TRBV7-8 TGTGCCAGCACCCCTACTGGACAGGTCACCCACAATGAGCAGTTCTTC CASTPTGQVTHNEQFF
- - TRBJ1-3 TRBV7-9 TGTGCCAGCACCCGGGGGAGGGAAAACACCATATATTTT CASTRGRENTIYF
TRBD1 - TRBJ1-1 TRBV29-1 TGCAGCGTCCTTCCTCAGACAGGGACTGAAGCTTTCTTT CSVLPQTGTEAFF
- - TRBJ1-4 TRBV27 TGTGCCAGCAGACATTCCCCGGGAGTATCTGAAAAACTGTTTTTT CASRHSPGVSEKLFF
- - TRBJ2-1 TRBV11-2 TGTGCCAGCAGCATATCCGGGACAATCCGTTACAATGAGCAGTTCTTC CASSISGTIRYNEQFF
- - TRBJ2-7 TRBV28 TGTGCCAGCAGTTACGGGAGCTCCTACGAGCAGTACTTC CASSYGSSYEQYF
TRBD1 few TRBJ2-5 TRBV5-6 TGTGCCAGCAGCCTCCGGGACAGGGGGATCCAAGAGACCCAGTACTTC CASSLRDRGIQETQYF
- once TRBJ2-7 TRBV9 TGTGCCAGCAGCGTAGGGGAGACAAGTCTCTACGAGCAGTACTTC CASSVGETSLYEQYF